This T cell receptor (beta chain) emerged from a study of shared clonotypes between healthy human individuals. Overall study results and limits: Of the naive CD4 clonotypes, around 4.7% were shared across several donors.

Remarks on this clone: Its matching antigen is unknown.

Sequencing used immunoSEQ multiplex PCR; TCRdb keeps in-frame clones, though not all of them. Seen here are approximately 980,000 clones, over 60% observed once, and the top ten hold approximately 1.5%. The CDR3 loop spans 14 amino acids. V lost 8 bases and J lost 2, with 10 bases in between. From germline, CDR1 is MNHEY and CDR2 SVGAGI. The specimen was memory CD4+ T cells sorted from blood. The subset is: CD45RA-negative fraction. The chain uses TRBV6-5 and TRBJ2-6; D may correspond to TRBD1 or TRBD2 (5 bases each). The origin of this receptor is a man aged 18 to 30 in good health. DNA of the CDR3: TGTGCCAGCCTGAGGGGTCCTGGGGCCAACGTCCTGACTTTC. Protein sequence: CASLRGPGANVLTF.